The clone carrying this T cell receptor (beta chain) was recorded many times. The target antigen is unknown. Other DNA sequences within the sample encode an identical CDR3. Sequenced material consisted of expressed TCRB transcripts (all of the isolated RNA was reverse transcribed). The method was immunoSEQ multiplex PCR; TCRdb's version includes in-frame clones alone and lacks a portion of them. The sample contains 110,000 to 150,000 clones, over 8% of which appear only once. These data originate in a study of beta chain features in type 1 diabetes. On the study more broadly: Similarity in age, gender and cell yields was seen between patients and healthy donors. Notes on the study in general: TCRB repertoires of naive, central memory and Treg cells appeared more similar among patients than among healthy donors. The study found moderately but significantly shorter TCRB CDR3s in all four CD4+ subsets of Type 1 diabetes patients.

Based on CD45RO/CCR7/CD25/CD127/CD95/CD27, CD4+ regulatory, stem cell-like memory, naive and central memory cells were sorted. The sequenced material came from central memory CD4+ T cells from blood. This TCR was sampled from a middle-aged woman in good health.

Written as DNA, the CDR3 is TGTGCCAGCAGTGAACAGGGAGGGACCGGGGAGCTGTTTTTT. This translates into CASSEQGGTGELFF. This chain connects TRBV2 to TRBJ2-2; 7 nucleotides align to TRBD2. The CDR3 totals 14 residues. The ends lost 2 bases at V and 5 bases at J; junction bases unmatched: 2. CDR1 is SNHLY, CDR2 FYNNEI, per germline.